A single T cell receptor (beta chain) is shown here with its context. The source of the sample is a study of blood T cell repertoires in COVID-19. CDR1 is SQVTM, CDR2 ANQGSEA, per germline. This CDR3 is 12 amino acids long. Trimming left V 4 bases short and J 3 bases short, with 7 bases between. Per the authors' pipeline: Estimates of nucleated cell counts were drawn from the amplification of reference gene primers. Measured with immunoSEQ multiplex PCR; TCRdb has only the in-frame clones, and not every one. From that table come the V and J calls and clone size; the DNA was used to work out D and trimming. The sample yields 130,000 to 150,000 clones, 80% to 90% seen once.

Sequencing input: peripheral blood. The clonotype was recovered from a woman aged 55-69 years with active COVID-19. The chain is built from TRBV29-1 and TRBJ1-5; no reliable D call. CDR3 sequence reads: CSVGQVNQPQHF. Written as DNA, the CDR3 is TGCAGCGTTGGGCAGGTCAATCAGCCCCAGCATTTT.